The source of this T cell receptor (beta chain) is a study of vaccination and CD4 T cells after COVID-19. Overall study: Each convalescent patient was PCR positive for SARS-CoV-2 on nasal swab; ten or so cases were mild and one severe. Median time from COVID diagnosis to post-COVID sampling was 101 days (35 to 161). Study-level points and caveats: Spike mono-reactivity held for 304 of 307 vaccine-specific clones in convalescent patients.

Time point in this sample: late sampling 161 to 241 days after vaccination in a few convalescent patients. The CDR3 length is 16 residues. The V gene end was trimmed by 5 bases and the J gene end by 4 bases; junction bases not matched to a gene: 9. From germline, CDR1 is MDHEN and CDR2 SYDVKM. TCRdb analysed the PCR reads with MiXCR anew, one entry per CDR3 protein. Among some 33,000 distinct CDR3 sequences, about 35% were seen once, and the ten largest hold about 5.3%. A note on this clonotype: Its antigen is unidentified.

Source: CD4+ T cells from blood, taken about 7 months after SARS-CoV-2 vaccination. The clonotype comes from a human donor who had recovered from COVID-19. V gene TRBV28 combines with J gene TRBJ2-2; 8 bases are a match to TRBD1. The CDR3 nucleotides read TGTGCCAGCAGTCAATATCAGGGGGCAAGCACCGGGGAGCTGTTTTTT. Protein sequence: CASSQYQGASTGELFF.